Below, 24 T cell receptor beta chains from the same sample are listed, as sequenced in a study of T cells in Graves' hyperthyroidism and ophthalmopathy. The TCR beta CDR3 regions underwent amplification using RNA transcripts as the source. The HTBI primer set was used in a first-round RT-PCR of the TCR CDR3. Via MiXCR, TCRdb re-called the multiplex PCR reads, giving one row per CDR3 protein. The sample has hundreds of thousands of distinct CDR3 sequences, under 25% seen once; the top ten hold 49%. The sequenced material came from blood. These receptors were taken from a woman between 70 and 85 years old with Graves' ophthalmopathy.

This clonotype has a handful of counts. Given a much more abundant clone one base away, this may be a read error. The chain has TRBV7-2 and TRBJ2-5, with TRBD1 matching over 8 bases. The CDR3 contains 14 residues. Germline CDR1 SGHTA, CDR2 FQGNSA. The CDR3 bases are TGTGCCAGCAAGACAGGGGCAAACCAAGGGACCCAGTACTTC. Translated: CASKTGANQGTQYF.

This clonotype was found once. The chain has TRBV16 and TRBJ2-7, with D unclear. The CDR3 totals 14 residues. The ends were cut back, 2 bases at V and 6 bases at J, with 14 bases in the middle. Germline CDR1 is KGHSY and CDR2 is FQNENV. CDR3 in DNA: TGTGCCAGCAGCCAAGTTGTTGATAGGGCCGAGCAGTACTTC. It encodes CASSQVVDRAEQYF. Drawing the rest from reference TRBV16 and TRBJ2-7, the complete variable domain is GEEVAQTPKHLVRGEGQKAKLYCAPIKGHSYVFWYQQVLKNEFKFLISFQNENVFDETGMPKERFSAKCLPNSPCSLEIQATKLEDSAVYFCASSQVVDRAEQYFGPGTRLTVT.

The rearrangement links TRBV7-9 to TRBJ2-1; D remains ambiguous. The CDR3 consists of 16 residues. Trimming stripped 3 bases from V and 3 bases from J, with 15 bases between. Germline V lookup: CDR1 SEHNR, CDR2 FQNEAQ (reference sequence). In DNA form, the CDR3 reads TGTGCCAGCAGCTTTAGTCGGCGGAGCCACTACAATGAGCAGTTCTTC. The encoded protein is CASSFSRRSHYNEQFF.

This chain uses TRBV24-1 with TRBJ1-4, with D unclear. This CDR3 spans 15 amino acids. V lost 5 bases, J lost 8 bases, and 17 bases lay in between. Per the germline V gene, CDR1 is KGHDR and CDR2 is SFDVKD. CDR3 bases: TGTGCCACCAGTGCGCTCGGAGGTGGAGGGGAAAAACTGTTTTTT. Protein sequence: CATSALGGGGEKLFF.

The chain employs TRBV6-2 or TRBV6-3 and TRBJ2-3, with D unresolved. The ends were cut back, 3 bases at V and 2 bases at J, with 6 bases in the middle. Germline CDR1 is MNHEY and CDR2 is SVGEGT. The CDR3 totals 13 residues. The CDR3 DNA follows: TGTGCCAGCAGTTATACAGTCACAGATACGCAGTATTTT. Residues: CASSYTVTDTQYF.

The chain employs TRBV20-1 and TRBJ1-2; D uncertain. Trimming took off 4 bases at V and 4 bases at J, with 10 bases between the two ends. The CDR3 has 12 residues. Germline CDR1 DFQATT, CDR2 SNEGSKA (reference sequence). The CDR3 nucleotides read TGCAGTGCTACAGATGACATCTATGGCTACACCTTC. It yields the protein CSATDDIYGYTF.

This rearrangement joins TRBV28 to TRBJ1-3; D ambiguous. There are 15 residues in the CDR3. Between the trimmed V and J ends, which lost 7 bases and 0 bases, there was a span of 13 bases. Germline V gene lookup returns CDR1 MDHEN and CDR2 SYDVKM. The CDR3 spells CASNQRLSSGNTIYF. CDR3 coding DNA: TGTGCCAGCAACCAGCGCTTAAGCTCTGGAAACACCATATATTTT.

The chain employs TRBV16 and TRBJ2-1, with TRBD2 matching over 7 bases. Trimming took 4 bases from V and 4 from J; bases not matched to a gene: 10. Germline V gene data show CDR1 as KGHSY and CDR2 as FQNENV. This CDR3 has 16 amino acids. The CDR3 sequence: CASSREVGGGYNEQFF. The CDR3 bases are TGTGCCAGCAGCCGCGAGGTGGGCGGGGGTTACAATGAGCAGTTCTTC.

This chain uses TRBV14 with TRBJ2-1; D uncertain. Germline V gene lookup returns CDR1 SGHDN and CDR2 FVKESK. Trimming stripped 1 base from V and 0 bases from J, with 7 bases between. The CDR3 consists of 15 residues. DNA for the CDR3: TGTGCCAGCAGCCAAGTCTCTGGCTCCTACAATGAGCAGTTCTTC. Translation gives CASSQVSGSYNEQFF.

This clonotype was seen only a few times. The chain joins TRBV12-5 to TRBJ1-3; D remains ambiguous. The CDR3 contains 14 residues. Germline V lookup: CDR1 LGHNT, CDR2 FRNRAP. V was pared by 1 base and J by 4 bases, with 8 bases between. CDR3 amino acids: CASGLGPPGNTIYF. CDR3 coding DNA: TGTGCTAGTGGTTTGGGACCGCCAGGAAACACCATATATTTT.

This clonotype has a handful of counts. The J gene is TRBJ1-2, the V gene TRBV2, with D hard to call. This CDR3 comprises 16 residues. Germline assignment: CDR1 SNHLY and CDR2 FYNNEI. V shed 0 bases and J shed 4 bases, with 15 bases lying between them. The CDR3 reads CASSEASKSPIYGYTF. The CDR3 DNA reads TGTGCCAGCAGTGAAGCGAGCAAGTCCCCTATCTATGGCTACACCTTC.

This chain connects TRBV6-2 or TRBV6-3 to TRBJ2-3, with TRBD2 identical over 7 bases. The CDR3 has 17 amino acids. Germline loops: CDR1 MNHEY, CDR2 SVGEGT. V dropped 2 bases and J dropped 4; count of bases not matched to a gene: 12. The CDR3 loop reads CASSYGLVSPQADTQYF. The CDR3 DNA reads TGTGCCAGCAGTTACGGACTAGTCTCTCCTCAAGCAGATACGCAGTATTTT.

This clonotype was seen a few times. The rearrangement uses TRBV9 and TRBJ2-1; TRBD2 aligns across 7 bases. Trimming cost V 3 bases and J 7 bases; bases outside gene matches: 13. Germline V gene lookup returns CDR1 SGDLS and CDR2 YYNGEE. The CDR3 is 16 residues long. The CDR3 nucleotides are TGTGCCAGCAGCGCTCAAAGCGGGGCGAGGGGTAATGAGCAGTTCTTC. Translating gives CASSAQSGARGNEQFF.

The gene calls are TRBV27 and TRBJ2-5, with 14 bases aligning to TRBD2. Germline V gene lookup returns CDR1 MNHEY and CDR2 SMNVEV (reference sequence). After removal of 4 bases from V and 5 bases from J, the junction contained 6 bases not matched to a gene. CDR3 length: 16 residues. In DNA, the CDR3 is TGTGCCAGCAGTTCCCTCCGACTAGCGGGAGGGGAGACCCAGTACTTC. This gives the protein CASSSLRLAGGETQYF.

This CDR3 reads CASSPKLGGKTQYF. The CDR3 DNA follows: TGTGCCAGCAGCCCCAAATTGGGCGGGAAGACCCAGTACTTC. This rearrangement joins TRBV28 to TRBJ2-5; D is perhaps TRBD2 (6 bases). V dropped 6 bases and J dropped 6 bases, with 17 bases sitting between them. In germline, CDR1 is MDHEN, CDR2 SYDVKM. CDR3 length: 14 amino acids.

This chain uses TRBV15 with TRBJ2-2; 8 bases fit TRBD2. The trim removed 5 bases at V and 6 bases at J, leaving 14 bases unmatched. The V gene's germline CDR1 is LNHNV and CDR2 YYDKDF (reference sequence). The CDR3 totals 17 residues. As DNA, the CDR3 is TGTGCCACCAGCCAAGATCGGGCGGGAGGAAGGGCCGGGGAGCTGTTTTTT. It codes for CATSQDRAGGRAGELFF.

This clonotype has a count of ten or more. The J gene is TRBJ1-5, the V gene TRBV27, with 10 nucleotides matching TRBD1. CDR3 length: 14 amino acids. The junction had 3 bases not matched to a gene; V was cut back by 4 bases and J by 6 bases. Germline V gene sequence: CDR1 MNHEY, CDR2 SMNVEV (reference sequence). CDR3 nucleotide sequence: TGTGCCAGCAGTTACCGACAGGGGGCTCAGCCCCAGCATTTT. Its protein is CASSYRQGAQPQHF.

This clonotype showed up just a few times. The rearrangement links TRBV20-1 to TRBJ2-5; 14 bases agree with TRBD2. Germline values: CDR1 DFQATT, CDR2 SNEGSKA (reference sequence). The CDR3 contains 15 residues. The J segment lost 5 bases and the V segment lost 5 bases, leaving 7 bases of the junction unmatched. The CDR3 DNA follows: TGCAGTGCTGCTTCCGGGACTAGCGGGAGCGAGACCCAGTACTTC. The encoded protein is CSAASGTSGSETQYF.

V is TRBV30 and J is TRBJ2-5; 7 nucleotides match TRBD2. There are 14 residues in the CDR3. From germline, CDR1 is GTSNPN and CDR2 SVGIG (reference sequence). J was trimmed by 5 bases and V by 2 bases; bases with no gene match: 8. CDR3 DNA sequence: TGTGCCTGGAGTCCAGGACTAGTTTTCGAGACCCAGTACTTC. Its translation: CAWSPGLVFETQYF.

This chain joins TRBV7-9 and TRBJ2-2; D unclear. CDR1 is SEHNR and CDR2 is FQNEAQ in the germline V gene (reference sequence). Trimming took off 2 bases at V and 2 bases at J, with 9 bases between the two ends. The CDR3 consists of 15 residues. Here the CDR3 DNA reads TGTGCCAGCAGCTTAAATTCAGTTAACACCGGGGAGCTGTTTTTT. It is translated as CASSLNSVNTGELFF. The complete variable domain, with remaining parts taken from reference TRBV7-9 and TRBJ2-2, reads DTGVSQNPRHKITKRGQNVTFRCDPISEHNRLYWYRQTLGQGPEFLTYFQNEAQLEKSRLLSDRFSAERPKGSFSTLEIQRTEQGDSAMYLCASSLNSVNTGELFFGEGSRLTVL.

V is TRBV5-1 and J is TRBJ2-1; 7 bases map to TRBD1. J was trimmed by 0 bases and V by 6 bases; bases with no gene match: 6. The germline V gene has CDR1 SGHRS and CDR2 YFSETQ. The CDR3 is made up of 15 amino acids. CDR3 protein: CASNLRQGSYNEQFF. In nucleotides, the CDR3 is TGCGCCAGCAACCTAAGACAGGGCTCCTACAATGAGCAGTTCTTC.

The chain recombines TRBV7-3 with TRBJ1-1, with 8 bases identical to TRBD1. The germline CDR1 and CDR2 sequences are SGHTA and FQGTGA. This CDR3 spans 15 amino acids. V lost 3 bases and J lost 7; bases outside the gene matches: 10. For the CDR3, the DNA is TGTGCCAGCAGCTTTCCCCCACAGGGGGGGCTTGAAGCTTTCTTT. Encoded protein: CASSFPPQGGLEAFF.

This clonotype was observed a few times. J is TRBJ2-2 and V is TRBV7-2, with D possibly TRBD1 on 5 matching bases. The ends were cut back, 7 bases at V and 5 bases at J, with 17 bases in the middle. The CDR3 totals 15 residues. Per germline, CDR1 SGHTA and CDR2 FQGNSA. CDR3 sequence reads: CASNHKDIWTGELFF. The CDR3 coding sequence is TGTGCCAGCAACCATAAGGACATCTGGACCGGGGAGCTGTTTTTT.

The chain joins TRBV4-2 to TRBJ2-5; 8 bases agree with TRBD2. This CDR3 has 17 residues. Germline CDR1 reads LGHNA; CDR2 reads YNFKEQ. V shed 4 bases, J shed 0 bases, and the junction held 10 bases outside the gene matches. Here the CDR3 DNA reads TGTGCCAGCAGCCCCAGTTCTAGCGGGCGCTACCAAGAGACCCAGTACTTC. Its translation: CASSPSSSGRYQETQYF.